The rows below give T cell receptor beta chains drawn from one sample of a study of blood T cell repertoires in COVID-19. Here immunoSEQ multiplex PCR was the method, and the copy in TCRdb shows in-frame clones only, minus some. The repertoire holds 70,000 to 95,000 clones, about 83% seen once, with 25% in the top ten. Source material: peripheral blood. The receptor set was obtained from a human donor in a cohort sampled during active COVID-19. Both conserved end residues are part of each CDR3. The D gene is left open where the match is weak. Clone size is shown for a subset of rows, as once, few, many or a class of expanded clone.

j_gene	d_gene	v_gene	abundance	CDR3nt	CDR3aa
TRBJ2-5	.	TRBV5-1	.	TGCGCCAGCAGCTACCCGGACGGAGGAGAGACCCAGTACTTC	CASSYPDGGETQYF
TRBJ1-3	.	TRBV6-6	.	TGTGCCAGCAGGGACAGTAGCTCTGGAAACACCATATATTTT	CASRDSSSGNTIYF
TRBJ1-5	.	TRBV6-5	.	TGTGCCAGCAGTTACTCATCTCGGGTCCAGCCCCAGCATTTT	CASSYSSRVQPQHF
TRBJ2-7	TRBD1	TRBV2	.	TGTGCCAGCAAACGCCCGGGACAGCCACCCCACGAGCAGTACTTC	CASKRPGQPPHEQYF
TRBJ2-7	.	TRBV6-5	.	TGTGCCAGCAGTTACTCGAAACAGGCCCTCTACGAGCAGTACTTC	CASSYSKQALYEQYF
TRBJ2-2	.	TRBV6-2/TRBV6-3	.	TGTGCCAGCAGTCCCGGGACTTACACCGGGGAGCTGTTTTTT	CASSPGTYTGELFF
TRBJ2-1	TRBD2	TRBV3-1/TRBV3-2	.	TGTGCCAGCAGGGGGACTAGCGGAAGTTACAATGAGCAGTTCTTC	CASRGTSGSYNEQFF
TRBJ1-1	.	TRBV19	.	TGTGCCAGTAGTCCCGGTGGGGAGACTGAAGCTTTCTTT	CASSPGGETEAFF
TRBJ2-1	TRBD2	TRBV19	few	TGTGCCAGTAGTACCTTATCTAGCGGGGGAAGGGAGCAGTTCTTC	CASSTLSSGGREQFF
TRBJ1-6	.	TRBV18	.	TGTGCCAGCTCACCTGGACAGAATAATTCACCCCTCCACTTT	CASSPGQNNSPLHF
TRBJ2-7	.	TRBV6-5	.	TGTGCCAGCAGGCCACAGGCTAACACCTACGAGCAGTACTTC	CASRPQANTYEQYF
TRBJ2-2	TRBD2	TRBV3-1/TRBV3-2	.	TGTGCCAGCAGTTCGACTAGCGGGAGAACGAACACCGGGGAGCTGTTTTTT	CASSSTSGRTNTGELFF
TRBJ2-1	TRBD2	TRBV14	.	TGTGCCAGCAGCCAACTAGCGGGAGATGGGTTGAATGAGCAGTTCTTC	CASSQLAGDGLNEQFF
TRBJ2-5	TRBD1	TRBV2	once	TGTGCCAGCAGTGATGGAGGGACAGGTTACCAAGAGACCCAGTACTTC	CASSDGGTGYQETQYF
TRBJ2-3	.	TRBV24-1	.	TGTGCCACCAGTGCTTCAGGGACAGATACGCAGTATTTT	CATSASGTDTQYF
TRBJ2-5	.	TRBV9	.	TGTGCCAGCAGCGTGCGGGACCAAGAGACCCAGTACTTC	CASSVRDQETQYF
TRBJ2-5	TRBD1	TRBV5-6	.	TGTGCCAGCAGCACCAAGACAGGGGGAGAGACCCAGTACTTC	CASSTKTGGETQYF